Shown below are 27 T cell receptor beta chains from a single sample sequenced in a study of PD-L1 blockade in urothelial cancer. The data were produced by immunoSEQ multiplex PCR, yet TCRdb's version contains in-frame clones alone and is incomplete. The table includes some 120,000 clones, roughly 80% detected once. Regarding time point: pretreatment peripheral blood. This sample comprised PBMCs, obtained around atezolizumab (anti-PD-L1) treatment. The receptor source for this set is a man between 45 and 60 years old with urothelial cancer.

The rearrangement joins TRBV5-8 to TRBJ1-2, with D unclear. Germline CDR1 SGHTS, CDR2 YDEGEE. The CDR3 is 12 residues long. With 2 bases removed from V and 7 bases from J, the gap between germline ends came to 9 bases. The CDR3 spells CASSFLFSGYTF. CDR3 sequence (DNA): TGTGCCAGCAGCTTCTTATTTTCTGGCTACACCTTC.

This clone was seen many times. The chain recombines TRBV4-1 with TRBJ2-1, with 7 bases matching TRBD2. The germline gives CDR1 MGHRA, CDR2 YSYEKL. V shed 4 bases, J shed 7 bases, and the junction held 10 bases outside the gene matches. This CDR3 region has 15 residues. CDR3 sequence (DNA): TGCGCCAGCAGCCCCTCTGGCGGGAGTGGGAATGAGCAGTTCTTC. Protein product: CASSPSGGSGNEQFF.

The rearrangement uses TRBV25-1 and TRBJ2-2; 9 bases match TRBD1. The CDR3 loop spans 15 amino acids. CDR1 and CDR2 (germline): MGHDK, SYGVNS. V lost 6 bases, J lost 3 bases, and 5 bases stayed unmatched. CDR3 protein: CASRSTGGDTGELFF. The DNA for the CDR3 is TGTGCCAGCAGATCGACAGGGGGGGACACCGGGGAGCTGTTTTTT.

The J gene is TRBJ1-1, the V gene TRBV5-1; D might be TRBD1 (6 bases). CDR1 is SGHRS, CDR2 YFSETQ, per germline. V was pared by 3 bases and J by 6 bases, with 12 bases between. The CDR3 covers 13 residues. The CDR3, as DNA: TGCGCCAGCAGCTCCACAGGGCTACCTGAAGCTTTCTTT. Protein: CASSSTGLPEAFF.

The chain has TRBV5-1 and TRBJ1-6; TRBD1 matches at 9 bases. V shed 7 bases, J shed 9 bases, and the junction held 8 bases outside the gene matches. CDR1 SGHRS and CDR2 YFSETQ come from the germline V gene. This CDR3 region has 14 residues. The CDR3 region is CASGPGQGGSPLHF. The DNA of the CDR3 is TGCGCCAGCGGACCGGGACAGGGCGGTTCACCCCTCCACTTT.

The DNA of the CDR3 is TGTGCCAGTAGTAGCTGGACAGGAGCTAATCAGCCCCAGCATTTT. Residues: CASSSWTGANQPQHF. The chain joins TRBV19 to TRBJ1-5; 7 bases line up with TRBD1. V lost 4 bases to trimming and J lost 4 bases; unmatched junction nucleotides: 7. Germline-derived CDR1 and CDR2 are LNHDA and SQIVND (reference sequence). This CDR3 contains 15 residues.

CDR3 residues: CARSLGLAGEDEQYF. The CDR3 region has the DNA TGTGCCAGAAGCTTAGGACTAGCGGGAGAGGACGAGCAGTACTTC. V usage is TRBV7-5 and J usage is TRBJ2-7; the listed D gene, TRBD2, was not tested against the DNA. TRBV7-5 is described as a pseudogene. The CDR3 is 15 residues long.

The chain recombines TRBV19 with TRBJ1-2; the match to TRBD1 covers 9 bases. The CDR3 spans 13 residues. V lost 3 bases to trimming and J lost 5 bases; unmatched junction nucleotides: 1. Germline V gene data show CDR1 as LNHDA and CDR2 as SQIVND (reference sequence). CDR3 DNA sequence: TGTGCCAGTAGTATTGGGACAGGGTATGGCTACACCTTC. This gives the protein CASSIGTGYGYTF.

J is TRBJ1-1 and V is TRBV30; maybe TRBD1 (5 bases). Germline V gene lookup returns CDR1 GTSNPN and CDR2 SVGIG (reference sequence). CDR3 length: 12 amino acids. The germline V and J ends were trimmed by 0 bases and 8 bases, with 10 bases remaining between them. The CDR3 region has the DNA TGTGCCTGGAGTGTACGACAGAAAGAAGCTTTCTTT. Translation: CAWSVRQKEAFF.

CDR3 DNA sequence: TGTGCCTGGATTGAGGTCGGGAATCGTACGTCCTACAATGAGCAGTTCTTC. It specifies CAWIEVGNRTSYNEQFF. The rearrangement links TRBV30 to TRBJ2-1, with D maybe TRBD2 (5 bases). CDR1 is GTSNPN and CDR2 is SVGIG in the germline V gene (reference sequence). The V end was cut by 4 bases, the J end by 1 base, with 20 bases between. CDR3 size: 17 residues.

The chain joins TRBV6-6 to TRBJ1-1; D is perhaps TRBD1 (5 bases). CDR3 length equals 14 residues. The germline gives CDR1 MNHNY, CDR2 SVGAGI (reference sequence). Trimming removed 6 bases at V and 1 base at J, with 12 bases between. CDR3 bases: TGTGCCAGCAGCCCTCGGCAGGGGAACACTGAAGCTTTCTTT. It specifies CASSPRQGNTEAFF.

The chain joins TRBV7-9 to TRBJ2-5, with 7 nucleotides matching TRBD2. This CDR3 has 13 amino acids. Germline V gives CDR1 SEHNR, CDR2 FQNEAQ (reference sequence). With V trimmed by 5 bases and J by 11 bases, 11 bases remained unmatched. The DNA of the CDR3 is TGTGCCAGCAGCCGCGCGGGGGAGGGAGAGCAGTACTTC. Its protein product is CASSRAGEGEQYF.

This clone came up a few times. This sequence joins TRBV7-3 and TRBJ2-2; 9 bases fit TRBD2. The trim removed 5 bases at V and 6 bases at J, leaving 10 bases unmatched. Germline CDR1 SGHTA, CDR2 FQGTGA. The CDR3 consists of 16 residues. The CDR3 DNA reads TGTGCCAGCAGCCAAGGACTAGCGTCCCTGTCCGGGGAGCTGTTTTTT. Translated: CASSQGLASLSGELFF.

V and J are TRBV2 and TRBJ2-7, with 11 bases fitting TRBD2. CDR3 length: 16 residues. V was clipped by 4 bases and J by 7 bases; unmatched bases: 12. CDR1 and CDR2 from the germline V gene are SNHLY and FYNNEI. Written as DNA, the CDR3 is TGTGCCAGCAGTGGGGCATCGGGACTAGCGGCTATAGAGCAGTACTTC. It specifies CASSGASGLAAIEQYF.

The chain combines TRBV7-9 with TRBJ1-3; TRBD1 might be the D (6 bases). Germline V gives CDR1 SEHNR, CDR2 FQNEAQ (reference sequence). The CDR3 contains 14 residues. Trimming removed 8 bases from V and 0 bases from J, with 11 bases in between. The CDR3 coding sequence is TGTGCCAGCCGCGGACAGACCTCTGGAAACACCATATATTTT. It codes for CASRGQTSGNTIYF.

CDR3 amino acids: CASSLVTGNTGELFF. DNA for the CDR3: TGCGCCAGCAGCTTGGTAACAGGGAATACCGGGGAGCTGTTTTTT. The gene calls are TRBV5-1 and TRBJ2-2; TRBD1 is a possible D gene (6 bases). Trimming removed 0 bases from V and 5 bases from J, with 11 bases in between. CDR1 and CDR2 from the germline V gene are SGHRS and YFSETQ. This CDR3 is built from 15 residues.

The chain is built from TRBV5-1 and TRBJ2-3; 7 bases line up with TRBD2. The CDR3 runs 16 residues. Germline CDR1 is SGHRS and CDR2 is YFSETQ. J was trimmed by 2 bases and V by 1 base; bases with no gene match: 7. CDR3: CASSLTQRDITDTQYF. Written as DNA, the CDR3 is TGCGCCAGCAGCTTGACCCAGCGGGATATCACAGATACGCAGTATTTT.

The chain links TRBV27 to TRBJ1-2, with TRBD1 matching over 8 bases. Trimming took 3 bases from V and 4 from J; bases not matched to a gene: 7. The CDR3 has 15 residues. Germline CDR1 and CDR2: MNHEY and SMNVEV (reference sequence). CDR3 protein: CASSFAGQALYGYTF. The CDR3 bases are TGTGCCAGCAGTTTTGCGGGACAGGCCCTCTATGGCTACACCTTC.

This chain connects TRBV7-2 to TRBJ2-5; TRBD1 is a possible D gene (6 bases). From germline, CDR1 is SGHTA and CDR2 FQGNSA. This CDR3 has 12 residues. The germline V and J ends were trimmed by 1 base and 13 bases, with 13 bases remaining between them. The CDR3 DNA sequence: TGTGCCAGCAGCTTAGACAGGGTCAATCCGTACTTC. It encodes CASSLDRVNPYF.

This clone has only a few counts. CDR3: CASSLFSSPGANVLTF. Here the CDR3 DNA reads TGTGCCAGCAGCTTATTTTCTAGTCCCGGGGCCAACGTCCTGACTTTC. V usage is TRBV7-3 and J usage is TRBJ2-6, with unresolved D. Germline CDR1 and CDR2: SGHTA and FQGTGA. V gave up 2 bases and J gave up 4 bases, with 12 bases separating them. The CDR3 has 16 amino acids.

The chain couples TRBV19 to TRBJ2-3, with TRBD2 matching 9 bases. CDR1 is LNHDA and CDR2 is SQIVND in the germline V gene (reference sequence). This CDR3 is built from 16 residues. Trimming cost V 3 bases and J 1 base; bases outside gene matches: 5. DNA of the CDR3: TGTGCCAGTAGTATTAGCGGGAGAGGGGGCACAGATACGCAGTATTTT. It is translated as CASSISGRGGTDTQYF.

This sequence joins TRBV6-4 and TRBJ2-7, with 13 bases lining up with TRBD2. J lost 4 bases, V lost 2 bases, and 5 bases had no gene match. Germline-derived CDR1 and CDR2 are MRHNA and SNTAGT. The CDR3 has 16 amino acids. CDR3 protein: CASSDPGTSGKYEQYF. In DNA form, the CDR3 reads TGTGCCAGCAGTGACCCGGGGACTAGCGGGAAGTACGAGCAGTACTTC.

The J gene is TRBJ2-3, the V gene TRBV2; TRBD2 matches 10 bases. The V gene's germline CDR1 is SNHLY and CDR2 FYNNEI. The CDR3 spans 16 residues. With 4 bases clipped from V and 0 bases from J, the junction kept 4 bases outside the gene matches. Here the CDR3 reads CASSGQLAGSTDTQYF. Written as DNA, the CDR3 is TGTGCCAGCAGTGGGCAACTAGCGGGAAGCACAGATACGCAGTATTTT.

Turning to this clone: The sample holds other DNA sequences that translate to the same CDR3. The V call is TRBV7-9, the J call TRBJ2-7, with TRBD2 matching over 8 bases. The germline gives CDR1 SEHNR, CDR2 FQNEAQ (reference sequence). The CDR3 is made up of 13 amino acids. Unmatched junction bases numbered 1, after V lost 2 bases and J lost 4 bases. CDR3 region: CASSLSGGYEQYF. The CDR3 nucleotides read TGTGCCAGCAGCTTATCGGGGGGGTACGAGCAGTACTTC.

V is TRBV7-6 and J is TRBJ2-1; 7 positions match TRBD2. Losses at the gene ends were 1 base for V and 7 bases for J; bases not matched to a gene: 7. This CDR3 contains 15 residues. CDR1 is SGHVS and CDR2 is FNYEAQ in the germline V gene. CDR3 nucleotide sequence: TGTGCCAGCAGCTTAGGCGGGACTAAAGGGAATGAGCAGTTCTTC. Amino acid sequence: CASSLGGTKGNEQFF.

This rearrangement joins TRBV7-9 to TRBJ2-1; 9 nucleotides match TRBD1. Germline trimming cut 4 bases from V and 8 bases from J; bases unmatched to any gene: 12. This CDR3 is 16 amino acids long. Germline CDR1 reads SEHNR; CDR2 reads FQNEAQ (reference sequence). The CDR3 loop reads CASSSGDRALFDEQFF. DNA of the CDR3: TGTGCCAGCAGCTCAGGGGACAGGGCGTTATTCGATGAGCAGTTCTTC.

The chain has TRBV19 and TRBJ2-3, with TRBD1 matching over 7 bases. V shed 9 bases and J 5 bases; nucleotides not matched to a gene: 11. Germline V CDR1 and CDR2: LNHDA, SQIVND (reference sequence). There are 14 residues in the CDR3. The CDR3 DNA reads as TGTGCCAGCCGACGAGGGGGCAATGAAGATACGCAGTATTTT. Residues: CASRRGGNEDTQYF.